The source of this T cell receptor (beta chain) is a study of PD-L1 blockade in urothelial cancer. On the study more broadly: When blood samples were assessed, the median T cell count was 141,255. The study's findings and limits: Below-median pretreatment blood TCR clonality was a predictor of better survival.

Noted time point: pretreatment peripheral blood. TCRdb keeps only in-frame clones here, not all; method: immunoSEQ multiplex PCR. The sample consists of 58,000 or so clones, approximately 81% of them appearing once. CDR3 length equals 14 residues. V lost 2 bases to trimming and J lost 5 bases, with 12 bases between them. Per germline, CDR1 SGHAT and CDR2 FQNNGV. In regard to this clone: What it recognizes is unknown.

Specimen: PBMCs, collected around atezolizumab (anti-PD-L1) treatment. V usage is TRBV11-2 and J usage is TRBJ1-1, with D perhaps TRBD1 (6 bases). This receptor was obtained from a man aged 70 or older with urothelial cancer. In DNA form, the CDR3 reads TGTGCCAGCAGCTTAAGGGGAAGGGGGACTGAAGCTTTCTTT. Protein: CASSLRGRGTEAFF.